A single sample is the source of the 28 T cell receptor beta chains below, sequenced in a study of monozygotic twins with inflammatory bowel disease. For each CDR3 protein, TCRdb gives one entry from its re-call of the 5' RACE reads, without DNA. The sample has about 380,000 distinct CDR3 sequences. Sequencing used blood. Receptor source: a human donor with ulcerative colitis or Crohn's disease, or a healthy co-twin of an affected twin (not recorded which).

This chain joins TRBV20-1 and TRBJ2-7; TCRdb reports TRBD2, a call that lacks DNA to check it against. CDR3 length: 16 residues. Germline CDR1 reads DFQATT; CDR2 reads SNEGSKA (reference sequence). CDR3 protein: CSASLLAGAPRVEQYF.

The chain recombines TRBV7-9 with TRBJ1-1; TCRdb designates TRBD1, a call that cannot be tested without DNA. Germline CDR1 SEHNR, CDR2 FQNEAQ (reference sequence). This CDR3 is built from 13 residues. CDR3 region: CASSFTGDTEAFF.

The V and J genes are TRBV3-1 and TRBJ2-7; with no DNA, the TCRdb D assignment of TRBD1 cannot be verified. CDR1 and CDR2 (germline): LGHDT, YNNKEL (reference sequence). CDR3 size: 14 residues. The CDR3 reads CASSRQGDYGEQYF.

CDR3 residues: CATSRRDRGRGELFF. The chain joins TRBV15 to TRBJ2-2; without DNA, the TCRdb call of TRBD1 cannot be checked. This CDR3 has 15 amino acids. Germline CDR1 LNHNV, CDR2 YYDKDF (reference sequence).

The genes are TRBV7-9 and TRBJ2-5; checking the TCRdb D call of TRBD2 is not possible without DNA. Looked up from germline, CDR1 is SEHNR and CDR2 is FQNEAQ (reference sequence). The CDR3 has 13 amino acids. The CDR3 sequence is CASSPAGQETQYF.

V is TRBV6-5 and J is TRBJ2-3; TCRdb designates TRBD1, a call that cannot be tested without DNA. This CDR3 has 17 amino acids. CDR1 is MNHEY, CDR2 SVGAGI, per germline. The CDR3 sequence: CASSYSQGIQSPDTQYF.

V usage is TRBV5-1 and J usage is TRBJ2-1; the D call of TRBD2 rests on TCRdb alone, since no DNA is present to check it. The V gene's germline CDR1 is SGHRS and CDR2 YFSETQ. The CDR3 runs 14 residues. CDR3: CASGRLAGSNEQFF.

The chain has TRBV5-1 and TRBJ2-3; TCRdb proposes TRBD1, but this gene call is untestable without DNA. The CDR3 covers 14 residues. Germline V gene lookup returns CDR1 SGHRS and CDR2 YFSETQ. Here the CDR3 reads CASGGHPGTDTQYF.

The genes are TRBV6-2 or TRBV6-3 and TRBJ2-7. This CDR3 contains 14 residues. CDR1 MNHEY and CDR2 SVGEGT come from the germline V gene. CDR3 loop: CASSYTGQPYEQYF.

This chain's CDR3 is CASIVEDVYEQYF. V and J are TRBV2 and TRBJ2-7; TCRdb's D call, TRBD2, is unchecked because there is no DNA. In germline, CDR1 is SNHLY, CDR2 FYNNEI. The CDR3 has 13 residues.

The chain links TRBV7-2 to TRBJ2-2. The CDR3 has 15 residues. Germline V gene lookup returns CDR1 SGHTA and CDR2 FQGNSA. The CDR3 reads CASSLGFGNTGELFF.

The rearrangement links TRBV6-5 to TRBJ2-1. Germline values: CDR1 MNHEY, CDR2 SVGAGI. There are 15 residues in the CDR3. CDR3 sequence: CASSLDRGSYNEQFF.

The chain links TRBV12-3 or TRBV12-4 to TRBJ2-5; TCRdb's D call, TRBD1, is unchecked because there is no DNA. CDR3 size: 18 residues. CDR3 loop: CASSSGTGGSPRQETQYF.

This chain joins TRBV7-9 and TRBJ2-2; lacking DNA, the TRBD2 call made by TCRdb goes unchecked. The CDR3 spans 14 residues. Germline CDR1 SEHNR, CDR2 FQNEAQ (reference sequence). The CDR3 loop is CASRGLAGAGELFF.

V and J are TRBV12-3 or TRBV12-4 and TRBJ1-1. CDR3 length: 16 residues. Here the CDR3 reads CASSWSPGHRGTEAFF.

The chain is built from TRBV9 and TRBJ1-1; TCRdb's D call of TRBD1 is untestable without DNA. The CDR3 has 15 residues. In germline, CDR1 is SGDLS, CDR2 YYNGEE. CDR3 amino acids: CASSTPTGSNTEAFF. The variable domain in full, completed from reference TRBV9 and TRBJ1-1, reads DSGVTQTPKHLITATGQRVTLRCSPRSGDLSVYWYQQSLDQGLQFLIQYYNGEERAKGNILERFSAQQFPDLHSELNLSSLELGDSALYFCASSTPTGSNTEAFFGQGTRLTVV.

The chain employs TRBV6-5 and TRBJ2-5; TCRdb picks TRBD1, but there is no DNA to check that call. This CDR3 comprises 15 residues. Germline-derived CDR1 and CDR2 are MNHEY and SVGAGI. The CDR3 here is CASSSPRTGQETQYF.

V is TRBV5-1 and J is TRBJ2-5; the D call of TRBD1 rests on TCRdb alone, since no DNA is present to check it. The germline gives CDR1 SGHRS, CDR2 YFSETQ. CDR3 size: 13 residues. Here the CDR3 reads CASSLDGRETQYF.

The gene calls are TRBV7-8 and TRBJ1-1; TCRdb reports TRBD1, a call that lacks DNA to check it against. The germline CDR1 and CDR2 sequences are SGHVS and FQNEAQ. The length of the CDR3 is 14 residues. CDR3 sequence reads: CATKTIQGNTEAFF.

The chain couples TRBV29-1 to TRBJ1-2; as DNA is missing, the TRBD1 call by TCRdb cannot be tested. The germline V gene encodes CDR1 SQVTM and CDR2 ANQGSEA. The CDR3 totals 19 residues. The chain's CDR3 is CSVMLTLLGQGAFGYGYTF.

The J gene is TRBJ1-1, the V gene TRBV4-2; the D call of TRBD1 rests on TCRdb alone, since no DNA is present to check it. Germline loops: CDR1 LGHNA, CDR2 YNFKEQ. CDR3 length: 14 amino acids. The CDR3 loop is CASGPGQGDTEAFF.

The gene calls are TRBV7-3 and TRBJ2-1; TCRdb returns TRBD2, unconfirmable since there is no DNA. The CDR3 runs 15 residues. The germline V gene encodes CDR1 SGHTA and CDR2 FQGTGA. CDR3 in amino acids: CASSPSGGGAEEQFF.

The chain couples TRBV12-3 or TRBV12-4 to TRBJ2-1; the D gene TCRdb calls, TRBD1, cannot be checked with no DNA. The CDR3 consists of 16 residues. CDR3 sequence reads: CASSPPNRRPGDEQFF.

The chain has TRBV25-1 and TRBJ2-3. Germline CDR1 reads MGHDK; CDR2 reads SYGVNS. CDR3 length: 14 amino acids. CDR3 amino acids: CASSQASRFDTQYF.

The chain couples TRBV6-1 to TRBJ2-3; TCRdb proposes TRBD2, but this gene call is untestable without DNA. This CDR3 contains 14 residues. Germline-derived CDR1 and CDR2 are MNHNS and SASEGT. CDR3 protein: CVAALGDDTDTQYF.

The chain couples TRBV12-3 or TRBV12-4 to TRBJ1-2; as DNA is missing, the TRBD1 call by TCRdb cannot be tested. The CDR3 totals 15 residues. CDR3 protein: CASSFGTPGDYGYTF.

This chain connects TRBV5-6 to TRBJ2-7; the TRBD1 assignment by TCRdb is unverifiable without DNA. This CDR3 is built from 14 residues. Germline CDR1 reads SGHDT; CDR2 reads YYEEEE. The CDR3 loop is CASSHWTAAYEQYF.

The gene calls are TRBV12-3 or TRBV12-4 and TRBJ2-1; TCRdb calls TRBD2, which cannot be checked without DNA. CDR3 size: 17 residues. CDR3 in amino acids: CATRFGKSGKVRNEQFF.